Detailed here is one T cell receptor beta chain. Its antigen is still unknown. This entry comes from a study of OX40 agonist ivuxolimab in advanced cancers. At the level of the study: The treatment was a fully human IgG2 OX40 agonist, ivuxolimab. Findings and caveats of the study: At 0.1 to 3.0 mg/kg, clonal expansion of CD4+ and CD8+ blood T cells had occurred by week 6.

Some clones are missing from TCRdb's copy, which holds only in-frame ones; the method was immunoSEQ multiplex PCR. The data show approximately 50,000 clones, nearly 80% seen once. Trimming took off 3 bases at V and 5 bases at J, with 11 bases between the two ends. The length of the CDR3 is 13 residues. Per germline, CDR1 LNHDA and CDR2 SQIVND (reference sequence). The rearrangement links TRBV19 to TRBJ2-7; a weak D match, TRBD1 (5 bases). This specimen consisted of CD4+ or CD8+ T cells sorted from blood, obtained in a trial of the OX40 agonist ivuxolimab. The sequence derives from an adult with an advanced solid tumor such as melanoma, head and neck, liver or kidney cancer. The CDR3 DNA is TGTGCCAGTAGTATTTTCGCAGGGAACGAGCAGTACTTC. Its protein product is CASSIFAGNEQYF. Filled out from reference TRBV19 and TRBJ2-7, the complete variable domain reads DGGITQSPKYLFRKEGQNVTLSCEQNLNHDAMYWYRQDPGQGLRLIYYSQIVNDFQKGDIAEGYSVSREKKESFPLTVTSAQKNPTAFYLCASSIFAGNEQYFGPGTRLTVT.